This T cell receptor (beta chain) stems from a study of blood T cell repertoires in COVID-19. Data came from immunoSEQ multiplex PCR; TCRdb stores just in-frame clones and leaves some out. This table holds about 130,000 clones, 80% to 90% found once. Source material: PBMCs or T cells enriched from blood (not recorded which). This receptor was obtained from a woman in her forties or fifties who had recovered from COVID-19.

The CDR3 loop is CASSELWGGTDTQYF. Here the CDR3 DNA reads TGTGCCAGCAGTGAATTGTGGGGCGGCACAGATACGCAGTATTTT. This chain joins TRBV2 and TRBJ2-3; D might be TRBD1 (5 bases). CDR3 length equals 15 residues. Germline lookup yields CDR1 SNHLY and CDR2 FYNNEI. Trimming pared 2 bases from V and 1 base from J, leaving 10 bases between. Filled out from reference TRBV2 and TRBJ2-3, the complete variable domain reads EPEVTQTPSHQVTQMGQEVILRCVPISNHLYFYWYRQILGQKVEFLVSFYNNEISEKSEIFDDQFSVERPDGSNFTLKIRSTKLEDSAMYFCASSELWGGTDTQYFGPGTRLTVL.